Presented here are 30 T cell receptor beta chains from one specimen sequenced in a study of T cell responses to AZD1222 COVID-19 vaccine. Generated by immunoSEQ multiplex PCR, the TCRdb table keeps only in-frame clones and is missing some. The sample yields about 160,000 clones, about 90% seen once. The sample consisted of peripheral blood, taken 28 days after the second AZD1222 dose. These receptors were obtained from an adult who received the AZD1222 COVID-19 vaccine.

The chain joins TRBV30 to TRBJ1-6; TRBD1 matches at 7 bases. This CDR3 has 13 amino acids. Trimming took 4 bases from V and 7 from J; bases not matched to a gene: 4. Germline lookup yields CDR1 GTSNPN and CDR2 SVGIG (reference sequence). The DNA for the CDR3 is TGTGCCTGGACTCAGGGGGGGAATTCACCCCTCCACTTT. Amino acids: CAWTQGGNSPLHF.

V is TRBV2 and J is TRBJ2-7; D uncertain. V lost 7 bases and J lost 3, with 10 bases in between. This CDR3 is 12 amino acids long. Germline V gene data show CDR1 as SNHLY and CDR2 as FYNNEI. CDR3 sequence: CASKGGYYEQYF. CDR3 bases: TGTGCCAGCAAAGGCGGATACTACGAGCAGTACTTC.

V and J are TRBV9 and TRBJ2-1; tentatively, D is TRBD1 (5 bases). The CDR3 runs 15 residues. The germline V gene has CDR1 SGDLS and CDR2 YYNGEE. The V end was cut by 0 bases, the J end by 8 bases, with 15 bases between. The CDR3 DNA sequence: TGTGCCAGCAGCGTAGCTACGATTGGCAGGGATGAGCAGTTCTTC. Encoded protein: CASSVATIGRDEQFF.

The chain employs TRBV7-2 and TRBJ1-2; 10 positions match TRBD1. The CDR3 runs 13 residues. From germline, CDR1 is SGHTA and CDR2 FQGNSA. Trimming removed 5 bases from V and 13 bases from J; junction bases left unmatched: 10. The CDR3 DNA sequence: TGTGCCAGCAGCGTAGTAGGGACAGGGGTTGTCACCTTC. Translation: CASSVVGTGVVTF.

The chain combines TRBV15 with TRBJ2-1; 9 bases fit TRBD2. V dropped 1 base and J dropped 4; count of bases not matched to a gene: 8. Germline V CDR1 and CDR2: LNHNV, YYDKDF (reference sequence). The CDR3 is 17 amino acids. The CDR3 is CATSRGSSGGLYNEQFF. DNA of the CDR3: TGTGCCACCAGCAGAGGGTCAAGCGGGGGGTTGTACAATGAGCAGTTCTTC. Based on the CDR3 plus reference TRBV15 and TRBJ2-1, the full variable domain is DAMVIQNPRYQVTQFGKPVTLSCSQTLNHNVMYWYQQKSSQAPKLLFHYYDKDFNNEADTPDNFQSRRPNTSFCFLDIRSPGLGDTAMYLCATSRGSSGGLYNEQFFGPGTRLTVL.

The DNA of the CDR3 is TGTGCCAGCAGCTTAAAGGGACAGGGGAGTGAAGCTTTCTTT. The encoded protein is CASSLKGQGSEAFF. The chain joins TRBV7-3 to TRBJ1-1; TRBD1 matches at 10 bases. V lost 1 base, J lost 7 bases, and 3 bases stayed unmatched. CDR3 length: 14 amino acids. Looked up from germline, CDR1 is SGHTA and CDR2 is FQGTGA.

V gene TRBV7-8 combines with J gene TRBJ1-2; D is unclear. The CDR3 loop spans 16 amino acids. Trimming pared 3 bases from V and 6 bases from J, leaving 20 bases between. The germline CDR1 and CDR2 sequences are SGHVS and FQNEAQ. The DNA of the CDR3 is TGTGCCAGCAGCTTGAGGGAGTTTGGGTTTGATAATGGCTACACCTTC. It codes for CASSLREFGFDNGYTF.

J is TRBJ1-1 and V is TRBV23-1; tentative D call: TRBD1 (5 bases). TRBV23-1 is noted as an ORF with a role that remains uncertain. This CDR3 is 14 amino acids long. Trimming shortened V by 0 bases and J by 1 base, and 6 bases separated the two germline ends. The CDR3 DNA is TGCGCCAGCAGTCAATCGGGGCAGAACACTGAAGCTTTCTTT. Amino acid sequence: CASSQSGQNTEAFF.

The chain recombines TRBV2 with TRBJ1-1; TRBD1 agrees at 8 bases. This CDR3 contains 13 residues. After removal of 6 bases from V and 4 bases from J, the junction contained 4 bases not matched to a gene. Looked up from germline, CDR1 is SNHLY and CDR2 is FYNNEI. CDR3 bases: TGTGCCAGCAGGGACAGGGTAGGCACTGAAGCTTTCTTT. The encoded protein is CASRDRVGTEAFF.

A note on this clone: Within the sample, other DNA sequences also encode this same CDR3. The chain couples TRBV11-2 to TRBJ2-7, with unresolved D. The CDR3 runs to 11 residues. Germline CDR1 SGHAT, CDR2 FQNNGV. The V end lost 5 bases, the J end lost 4 bases, and 6 bases lay between the germline ends. The CDR3 sequence: CASSLRYEQYF. The DNA for the CDR3 is TGTGCCAGCAGCCTTAGGTACGAGCAGTACTTC.

The chain employs TRBV5-1 and TRBJ1-5; D possibly corresponds to TRBD1 (6 bases). Germline loops: CDR1 SGHRS, CDR2 YFSETQ. The CDR3 runs 17 residues. Trimming left V 1 base short and J 0 bases short, with 14 bases between. The chain's CDR3 is CASSLTGIGDSNQPQHF. For the CDR3, the DNA is TGCGCCAGCAGCTTGACAGGGATCGGAGATAGCAATCAGCCCCAGCATTTT.

The V and J genes are TRBV12-5 and TRBJ1-5; D is ambiguous. CDR1 and CDR2 (germline): LGHNT, FRNRAP. The CDR3 consists of 13 residues. Between the trimmed V and J ends, which lost 2 bases and 6 bases, there was a span of 8 bases. CDR3 protein: CASGLNQFQPQHF. Here the CDR3 DNA reads TGTGCTAGTGGTTTGAATCAGTTTCAGCCCCAGCATTTT.

The chain recombines TRBV6-1 with TRBJ2-7; D is unresolved. Germline CDR1 reads MNHNS; CDR2 reads SASEGT. V shed 1 base and J shed 2 bases, with 9 bases lying between them. This CDR3 has 14 residues. CDR3 amino acids: CASSEGVGAYEQYF. The CDR3 bases are TGTGCCAGCAGTGAAGGGGTTGGGGCCTACGAGCAGTACTTC.

The chain recombines TRBV19 with TRBJ1-3; 7 nucleotides line up with TRBD1. With 9 bases clipped from V and 0 bases from J, the junction kept 11 bases outside the gene matches. Germline loops: CDR1 LNHDA, CDR2 SQIVND (reference sequence). CDR3 length: 16 amino acids. This CDR3 is CASAVQGGYSGNTIYF. The CDR3 DNA sequence: TGTGCCAGCGCGGTCCAGGGGGGTTACTCTGGAAACACCATATATTTT.

The rearrangement uses TRBV10-3 and TRBJ1-2; 7 bases agree with TRBD1. Germline values: CDR1 ENHRY, CDR2 SYGVKD. Trimming took 11 bases from V and 8 from J; bases not matched to a gene: 8. The CDR3 consists of 11 residues. The CDR3 is CAATTGRGYTF. In nucleotides, the CDR3 is TGTGCCGCGACGACAGGGCGAGGCTACACCTTC.

This clone was observed a few times. The chain recombines TRBV27 with TRBJ2-7, with 9 bases that match TRBD1. The ends lost 11 bases at V and 3 bases at J; junction bases unmatched: 11. Germline loops: CDR1 MNHEY, CDR2 SMNVEV (reference sequence). The CDR3 length is 14 residues. CDR3 nucleotide sequence: TGTGCCGAGGATCGAGGGGACAGGGTCTACGAGCAGTACTTC. Translating gives CAEDRGDRVYEQYF.

As DNA, the CDR3 is TGTGCCAGCAGTTACCCGGGTCATGGCTACACCTTC. This encodes CASSYPGHGYTF. This rearrangement joins TRBV6-5 to TRBJ1-2; no reliable D call. Germline CDR1 is MNHEY and CDR2 is SVGAGI. The CDR3 totals 12 residues. V lost 2 bases and J 6 bases, leaving 7 bases between the germline ends.

The chain recombines TRBV18 with TRBJ2-2; D uncertain. Per the germline V gene, CDR1 is KGHSH and CDR2 is LQKENI. V lost 1 base to trimming and J lost 0 bases, with 6 bases between them. This CDR3 comprises 15 residues. The CDR3 sequence is CASSPQEANTGELFF. CDR3 nucleotide sequence: TGTGCCAGCTCACCACAGGAAGCGAACACCGGGGAGCTGTTTTTT.

The gene calls are TRBV19 and TRBJ2-5; a possible D gene is TRBD1 (5 bases). Between the trimmed V and J ends, which lost 3 bases and 4 bases, there was a span of 12 bases. The CDR3 totals 14 residues. Germline V gene lookup returns CDR1 LNHDA and CDR2 SQIVND (reference sequence). Here the CDR3 reads CASSIGRVGETQYF. Here the CDR3 DNA reads TGTGCCAGTAGTATCGGCAGGGTTGGAGAGACCCAGTACTTC.

This clone was picked up one time. V gene TRBV5-1 combines with J gene TRBJ2-7; TRBD2 aligns across 8 bases. In germline, CDR1 is SGHRS, CDR2 YFSETQ. There are 14 residues in the CDR3. With 4 bases clipped from V and 3 bases from J, the junction kept 6 bases outside the gene matches. The CDR3 loop reads CASSPSGGGYEQYF. The CDR3, as DNA: TGCGCCAGCAGCCCCAGCGGGGGAGGCTACGAGCAGTACTTC.

The chain joins TRBV18 to TRBJ1-1; D ambiguous. The length of the CDR3 is 13 residues. Germline loops: CDR1 KGHSH, CDR2 LQKENI. Trimming stripped 4 bases from V and 10 bases from J, with 16 bases between. The CDR3 bases are TGTGCCAGCTCACAGACCTCCGACGGAGGAGCTTTCTTT. It translates to CASSQTSDGGAFF. The complete variable domain, with remaining parts taken from reference TRBV18 and TRBJ1-1, reads NAGVMQNPRHLVRRRGQEARLRCSPMKGHSHVYWYRQLPEEGLKFMVYLQKENIIDESGMPKERFSAEFPKEGPSILRIQQVVRGDSAAYFCASSQTSDGGAFFGQGTRLTVV.

The chain is built from TRBV9 and TRBJ2-5; possible D gene TRBD1, 5 bases. The CDR3 sequence is 15 residues long. The germline V gene encodes CDR1 SGDLS and CDR2 YYNGEE. The V end was cut by 4 bases, the J end by 4 bases, with 17 bases between. CDR3 sequence reads: CASSSGPQGAETQYF. The CDR3 DNA reads as TGTGCCAGCAGCTCCGGGCCTCAAGGGGCAGAGACCCAGTACTTC.

This clone came up once. The chain combines TRBV5-4 with TRBJ2-7; TRBD2 aligns across 10 bases. V shed 4 bases and J 4 bases; nucleotides not matched to a gene: 5. Looked up from germline, CDR1 is SGHNT and CDR2 is YYREEE (reference sequence). The CDR3 spans 14 residues. DNA for the CDR3: TGTGCCAGCAGCCGAACTAGCGGGGAATACGAGCAGTACTTC. This translates into CASSRTSGEYEQYF.

The chain carries TRBV5-6 and TRBJ1-3; D unresolved. The V gene's germline CDR1 is SGHDT and CDR2 YYEEEE. The CDR3 contains 15 residues. V shed 4 bases and J shed 0 bases, with 11 bases lying between them. The CDR3 DNA sequence: TGTGCCAGCAGCCTAGGGTGGGCCTCTGGAAACACCATATATTTT. It encodes CASSLGWASGNTIYF.

This chain joins TRBV7-2 and TRBJ1-2; D might be TRBD1 (5 bases). The CDR3 consists of 16 residues. The germline V and J ends were trimmed by 1 base and 5 bases, with 17 bases remaining between them. The germline gives CDR1 SGHTA, CDR2 FQGNSA. In DNA form, the CDR3 reads TGTGCCAGCAGCTTAGGGGCGGGGCAAGGGCTATATGGCTACACCTTC. Translating gives CASSLGAGQGLYGYTF.

This chain connects TRBV10-1 to TRBJ2-3, with 9 bases matching TRBD2. V gave up 2 bases and J gave up 1 base; unmatched junction bases: 1. In germline, CDR1 is WNHNN, CDR2 SYGVQD (reference sequence). This CDR3 has 15 amino acids. CDR3 coding DNA: TGCGCCAGCAGTGAGATAGCGGGGGGCACAGATACGCAGTATTTT. Translated, it gives CASSEIAGGTDTQYF.

This clone has only a few counts. The chain couples TRBV7-9 to TRBJ1-2; maybe TRBD1 (5 bases). Trimming removed 4 bases at V and 6 bases at J, with 15 bases between. Germline CDR1 SEHNR, CDR2 FQNEAQ (reference sequence). The CDR3 is made up of 14 amino acids. The CDR3 sequence: CASSSLGTRHGYTF. The CDR3 DNA sequence: TGTGCCAGCAGCTCCCTTGGGACCCGACATGGCTACACCTTC.

The chain is built from TRBV5-1 and TRBJ2-2; 9 bases are a match to TRBD1. V was pared by 4 bases and J by 4 bases, with 5 bases of the junction left unmatched. CDR1 and CDR2 from the germline V gene are SGHRS and YFSETQ. CDR3 size: 15 residues. The CDR3 DNA sequence: TGCGCCAGCAGCAGAGGGACAGGGCCCACCGGGGAGCTGTTTTTT. As protein: CASSRGTGPTGELFF.

The chain employs TRBV5-1 and TRBJ2-5, with 7 bases matching TRBD1. Germline assignment: CDR1 SGHRS and CDR2 YFSETQ. The junction had 8 bases not matched to a gene; V was cut back by 7 bases and J by 2 bases. This CDR3 is 14 amino acids long. The CDR3 sequence is CASGSGQQQETQYF. The CDR3 DNA follows: TGCGCCAGCGGATCGGGACAGCAACAAGAGACCCAGTACTTC.

This clone was detected only once. The J gene is TRBJ2-5, the V gene TRBV11-2; possibly TRBD1 for D (5 bases). Germline V gene data show CDR1 as SGHAT and CDR2 as FQNNGV. Trimming removed 5 bases at V and 2 bases at J, with 12 bases between. There are 14 residues in the CDR3. CDR3 sequence reads: CASSPVTAQETQYF. CDR3 bases: TGTGCCAGCAGCCCGGTGACAGCACAAGAGACCCAGTACTTC. Looking up the rest from reference TRBV11-2 and TRBJ2-5 gives the full variable domain: EAGVAQSPRYKIIEKRQSVAFWCNPISGHATLYWYQQILGQGPKLLIQFQNNGVVDDSQLPKDRFSAERLKGVDSTLKIQPAKLEDSAVYLCASSPVTAQETQYFGPGTRLLVL.